This T cell receptor (beta chain) is drawn from a study of T cells after yellow fever vaccination. Study details: Those fractions that held only low numbers of cells were prepared using the SMART-Seq v4 Ultra Low Input RNA kit.

CDR3 size: 16 residues. Losses at the gene ends were 0 bases for V and 9 bases for J; bases not matched to a gene: 10. Germline loops: CDR1 SGHNT, CDR2 YYREEE (reference sequence). One entry per CDR3 protein results from TCRdb running MiXCR on the 5' RACE reads. The profile covers more than 350,000 distinct CDR3 sequences, with around 10% appearing a single time and 15% to 20% taken by the ten largest. The V gene is TRBV5-4, the J gene TRBJ2-1; 9 nucleotides agree with TRBD1. The sequence came from a man aged 18 to 35 who received the YFV17D yellow fever vaccine. The sequencing used PBMCs, collected on the day of the first yellow fever vaccination. The CDR3 reads CASSLGGTGPGTEQFF. Written as DNA, the CDR3 is TGTGCCAGCAGCTTGGGGGGGACAGGGCCAGGTACTGAGCAGTTCTTC. The entire variable domain, with the rest obtained from reference TRBV5-4 and TRBJ2-1, is as follows: ETGVTQSPTHLIKTRGQQVTLRCSSQSGHNTVSWYQQALGQGPQFIFQYYREEENGRGNFPPRFSGLQFPNYSSELNVNALELDDSALYLCASSLGGTGPGTEQFFGPGTRLTVL.